Listed here are 16 T cell receptor beta chains from one sample, sequenced in a study of immune heterogeneity within non-small cell lung tumors. Bulk tumor genomic DNA served as template, at approximately 580 ng per sample. Widely spaced biopsies, several per primary tumor, were obtained at surgery. Curative surgical treatment was performed in patients who had newly diagnosed, untreated non-small cell lung cancer. Multiplex PCR relied on 32 V and 13 J primers to amplify TCR beta CDR3. TCRdb fed the multiplex PCR reads into MiXCR, producing one record per CDR3 protein. The sample lists about 10,000 distinct CDR3 sequences, about 30% occurring once. The sample comprised lung tumor tissue. These TCRs come from a woman between 45 and 65 years old with non-small cell lung cancer.

In this sample, this clonotype turned up many times. This chain uses TRBV20-1 with TRBJ2-1; a weak D match, TRBD2 (6 bases). V was trimmed by 6 bases and J by 5 bases, leaving 20 bases between them. There are 15 residues in the CDR3. From germline, CDR1 is DFQATT and CDR2 SNEGSKA (reference sequence). The CDR3 protein is CSAPGGYDWDNEQFF. CDR3 nucleotides: TGCAGTGCACCCGGAGGGTACGACTGGGACAATGAGCAGTTCTTC.

The chain links TRBV20-1 to TRBJ1-2, with 9 nucleotides matching TRBD1. The CDR3 covers 16 residues. Germline V CDR1 and CDR2: DFQATT, SNEGSKA (reference sequence). V gave up 0 bases and J gave up 6 bases; unmatched junction bases: 11. CDR3 nucleotide sequence: TGCAGTGCTAGAGATAGACCCGGGACAGGGAACGATGGCTACACCTTC. This translates into CSARDRPGTGNDGYTF.

The chain uses TRBV29-1 and TRBJ2-2; TRBD2 matches at 7 bases. V shed 1 base and J 6 bases; nucleotides not matched to a gene: 5. Looked up from germline, CDR1 is SQVTM and CDR2 is ANQGSEA. The CDR3 has 14 residues. As DNA, the CDR3 is TGCAGCGTTGAAGGGACTAGGGGCGCCGGGGAGCTGTTTTTT. Translation gives CSVEGTRGAGELFF.

This clonotype came up many times. Here the CDR3 DNA reads TGTGCCAGCACAGACCAGGGGGCCGGGAATGAGCAGTTCTTC. Translated, it gives CASTDQGAGNEQFF. J is TRBJ2-1 and V is TRBV6-1, with 8 bases identical to TRBD1. The germline V gene has CDR1 MNHNS and CDR2 SASEGT. V trimming: 7 bases; J trimming: 7 bases; junction bases outside the gene matches: 9. The CDR3 consists of 14 residues.

This clonotype was seen a few times. The rearrangement uses TRBV29-1 and TRBJ2-1, with a tentative D call TRBD2 (7 bases). The CDR3 consists of 15 residues. V shed 2 bases and J shed 10 bases, with 21 bases lying between them. The germline CDR1 and CDR2 sequences are SQVTM and ANQGSEA. The CDR3: CSVELRGLWGGEQFF. The CDR3 DNA reads as TGCAGCGTTGAATTAAGGGGGTTGTGGGGGGGGGAGCAGTTCTTC.

Worth noting for this clonotype: Lacking the conserved final phenylalanine or tryptophan, this CDR3 likely reflects a read error. CDR3 sequence reads: CASSQDGVGEQYS. The CDR3 DNA reads as TGTGCCAGCAGCCAAGATGGAGTGGGAGAGCAGTACTCT. The chain recombines TRBV3-1 with TRBJ2-7, with no clear D. In germline, CDR1 is LGHDT, CDR2 YNNKEL (reference sequence). Trimming cost V 0 bases and J 7 bases, with 10 bases left between them. This CDR3 contains 13 residues.

This clonotype was picked up many times. The V call is TRBV4-1, the J call TRBJ2-7; D call uncertain. CDR3 size: 14 residues. Trimming removed 4 bases at V and 6 bases at J, with 16 bases between. CDR1 is MGHRA, CDR2 YSYEKL, per germline. CDR3 bases: TGCGCCAGCAGCCCTTCCGTGGACGCTTTCGAGCAGTACTTC. Amino acid sequence: CASSPSVDAFEQYF.

This clonotype is termed medium-sized. The rearrangement joins TRBV28 to TRBJ1-1; weak D call: TRBD1 (6 bases). The germline gives CDR1 MDHEN, CDR2 SYDVKM. The CDR3 covers 12 residues. V lost 6 bases, J lost 7 bases, and 12 bases lay in between. The CDR3 protein is CASRTQGYEAFF. CDR3 DNA sequence: TGTGCCAGCAGGACACAGGGCTATGAAGCTTTCTTT.

This clonotype was seen ten or more times. The genes are TRBV5-8 and TRBJ1-2; TRBD1 matches at 9 bases. This CDR3 region has 16 residues. Germline V CDR1 and CDR2: SGHTS, YDEGEE. V gave up 4 bases and J gave up 1 base; unmatched junction bases: 8. Here the CDR3 reads CASSQLQGAYNYGYTF. CDR3 bases: TGTGCCAGCAGCCAGCTACAGGGGGCTTATAACTATGGCTACACCTTC. Full variable domain (outside the CDR3, taken from reference TRBV5-8 and TRBJ1-2): EAGVTQSPTHLIKTRGQQATLRCSPISGHTSVYWYQQALGLGLQFLLWYDEGEERNRGNFPPRFSGRQFPNYSSELNVNALELEDSALYLCASSQLQGAYNYGYTFGSGTRLTVV.

The gene calls are TRBV20-1 and TRBJ2-2, with 7 bases aligning to TRBD1. There are 14 residues in the CDR3. CDR1 and CDR2 from the germline V gene are DFQATT and SNEGSKA (reference sequence). The trim removed 3 bases at V and 6 bases at J, leaving 7 bases unmatched. DNA for the CDR3: TGCAGTGCTAGCGGGCAGGGGGTCTCCGGGGAGCTGTTTTTT. Encoded protein: CSASGQGVSGELFF.

This clonotype was seen repeatedly, ten times or more. The chain joins TRBV20-1 to TRBJ2-7; tentative D call: TRBD1 (6 bases). The germline gives CDR1 DFQATT, CDR2 SNEGSKA (reference sequence). Trimming left V 2 bases short and J 1 base short, with 21 bases between. This CDR3 contains 17 residues. The CDR3: CSARTAGAAGVSYEQYF. CDR3 DNA sequence: TGCAGTGCTAGAACAGCCGGAGCGGCAGGGGTATCCTACGAGCAGTACTTC.

This clonotype was seen ten or more times. CDR3 sequence reads: CASFLDSIYGYTF. The CDR3 bases are TGTGCCAGCTTTCTCGACAGCATCTATGGCTACACCTTC. The J gene is TRBJ1-2, the V gene TRBV12-3 or TRBV12-4; a weak D match, TRBD1 (5 bases). Trimming took 8 bases from V and 4 from J, leaving 14 bases between them. This CDR3 is 13 amino acids long.

In its sample, this clonotype was seen a few times. The chain recombines TRBV24-1 with TRBJ2-5, with D unclear. The length of the CDR3 is 12 residues. Trimming cost V 4 bases and J 2 bases, with 4 bases left between them. Germline CDR1 and CDR2: KGHDR and SFDVKD. The CDR3 here is CATSDPQETQYF. The CDR3 region has the DNA TGTGCCACCAGTGACCCTCAAGAGACCCAGTACTTC.

This clonotype was found a few times. No conserved phenylalanine or tryptophan is present at the end of the CDR3, so a read error is the likely explanation. J is TRBJ1-5 and V is TRBV15; possible D gene TRBD1, 5 bases. The CDR3 consists of 16 residues. V lost 0 bases, J lost 5 bases, and 14 bases lay in between. Germline loops: CDR1 LNHNV, CDR2 YYDKDF (reference sequence). The chain's CDR3 is CATSRDADRAYQPQHS. The CDR3, as DNA: TGTGCCACCAGCAGAGATGCTGACAGAGCATATCAGCCCCAGCATTCT.

This clonotype was counted ten times or more. This sequence joins TRBV19 and TRBJ1-1; D remains unclear. The CDR3 spans 15 residues. The V and J ends lost 6 bases and 8 bases respectively, with 22 bases between them. Per the germline V gene, CDR1 is LNHDA and CDR2 is SQIVND (reference sequence). CDR3 bases: TGTGCCAGTAGCCGTGCCGGACTCCGTCATTGGGAAGCTTTCTTT. Translation gives CASSRAGLRHWEAFF.

This clonotype appeared a few times. The chain's CDR3 is CSVGGSTEAFF. The CDR3 nucleotides read TGCAGCGTTGGGGGCAGCACTGAAGCTTTCTTT. The J gene is TRBJ1-1, the V gene TRBV29-1; D may be TRBD1 (5 bases). The CDR3 covers 11 residues. Germline V gives CDR1 SQVTM, CDR2 ANQGSEA. The V end lost 4 bases, the J end lost 4 bases, and 7 bases lay between the germline ends.